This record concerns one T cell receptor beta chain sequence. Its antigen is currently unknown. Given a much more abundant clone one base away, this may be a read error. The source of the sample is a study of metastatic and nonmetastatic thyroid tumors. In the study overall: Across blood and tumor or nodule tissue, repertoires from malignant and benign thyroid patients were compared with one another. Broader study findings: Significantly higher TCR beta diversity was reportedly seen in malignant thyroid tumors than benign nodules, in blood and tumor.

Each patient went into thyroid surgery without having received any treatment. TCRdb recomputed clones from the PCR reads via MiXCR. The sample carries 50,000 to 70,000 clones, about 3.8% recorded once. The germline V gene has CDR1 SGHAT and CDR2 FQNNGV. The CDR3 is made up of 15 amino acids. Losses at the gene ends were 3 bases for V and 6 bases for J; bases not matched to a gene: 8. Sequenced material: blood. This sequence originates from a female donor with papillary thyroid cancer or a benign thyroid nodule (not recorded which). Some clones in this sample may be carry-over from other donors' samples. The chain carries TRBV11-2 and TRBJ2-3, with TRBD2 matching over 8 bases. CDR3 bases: TGTGCCAGCAGCTTTAGATCGGGAGGGGTGGATACGCAGTATTTT. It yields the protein CASSFRSGGVDTQYF.